This T cell receptor (beta chain) was documented in a study of T cell clonotyping in hematopoietic cell transplantation. Overall study: Recipient samples before transplant were obtained post-cytoreduction. Study observations and caveats: Cells were unsorted, so CD4 and CD8 contributions were not separated. Few recipient clonotypes overlapped donors; over 95% were de novo at given depth. After transplant, recipient diversity fell while pathologically expanded clonotypes grew through day 180.

Per germline, CDR1 SGHNT and CDR2 YYREEE (reference sequence). With 4 bases clipped from V and 4 bases from J, the junction kept 8 bases outside the gene matches. The CDR3 contains 14 residues. As regards this clone: The antigen is unknown.

This sample's time point: recipient sample about 28 days before transplant, after cytoreduction. The protocol was immunoSEQ multiplex PCR, while the TCRdb copy is restricted to in-frame clones and leaves out a portion. The profile covers over 10,000 clones, with approximately 83% appearing a single time and 16% taken by the ten largest. This sequence originates from a man between 60 and 75 years old with acute myeloid leukemia. Some clones in this sample may be carry-over from other donors' samples. The chain uses TRBV5-4 and TRBJ2-7, with TRBD2 matching 7 bases. The specimen comprised peripheral blood mononuclear cells, sampled before stem cell transplant. The DNA of the CDR3 is TGTGCCAGCAGCGTGGGGGGGGGTCCATACGAGCAGTACTTC. Its protein product is CASSVGGGPYEQYF.